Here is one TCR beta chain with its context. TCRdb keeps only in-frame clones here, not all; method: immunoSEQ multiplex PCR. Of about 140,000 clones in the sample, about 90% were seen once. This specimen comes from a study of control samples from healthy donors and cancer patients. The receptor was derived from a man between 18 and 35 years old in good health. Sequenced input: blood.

This CDR3 reads CASSQDLERSYEQYF. In DNA form, the CDR3 reads TGTGCCAGCAGCCAAGATCTTGAGAGGTCCTACGAGCAGTACTTC. The genes are TRBV4-2 and TRBJ2-7, with D uncertain. Germline CDR1 LGHNA, CDR2 YNFKEQ. The CDR3 contains 15 residues. The V gene lost 0 bases and the J gene lost 1 base, with 10 bases spanning the gap.